This paragraph covers one T cell receptor beta chain sequence. PCR used 60 Vbeta primers and 13 Jbeta primers. Clones were sequenced by immunoSEQ multiplex PCR, and TCRdb holds only the in-frame ones, with some missing. The sample data list about 130,000 clones. The data derive from a study of cytomegalovirus exposure and HLA in healthy donors. While unrecorded immune exposures were likely, the donors were nominally healthy when sampled. The CDR3 extends over 16 amino acids. V was clipped by 1 base and J by 1 base, with 13 bases between them. Germline V gives CDR1 KGHSH, CDR2 LQKENI. The chain has TRBV18 and TRBJ1-1; weak D call: TRBD1 (5 bases). This clonotype was sampled from a woman in her 40s in good health and CMV-seropositive. The specimen sequenced was PBMCs. CDR3 DNA: TGTGCCAGCTCACCACAAAGCGGGGCGCGGAACACTGAAGCTTTCTTT. Its protein is CASSPQSGARNTEAFF.